This T cell receptor beta chain comes out of a study of blood T cell repertoires in COVID-19. On the study more broadly: The cDNA or gDNA used as material had been derived from T cells, B-cell-depleted T cells, or PBMCs.

Germline V gene lookup returns CDR1 SGHDN and CDR2 FVKESK. There are 16 residues in the CDR3. The V and J ends lost 6 bases and 4 bases, in that order; junction bases with no gene match: 14. Under the authors' procedure: Estimates of nucleated cell counts were drawn from the amplification of reference gene primers. The assay was immunoSEQ multiplex PCR, and TCRdb's table has in-frame clones only and misses some. The V and J calls and the clone size are those of that table, but D and trimming were determined from the DNA. The data contain approximately 240,000 clones, 65% to 90% of them singletons. This TCR came from a woman older than 75 with active or convalescent COVID-19. Sequencing was performed on peripheral blood. The rearrangement joins TRBV14 to TRBJ2-5; 7 nucleotides line up with TRBD1. Here the CDR3 reads CASSRGYRGRGETQYF. The DNA for the CDR3 is TGTGCCAGCAGTCGAGGATACAGGGGCAGGGGAGAGACCCAGTACTTC.